Below, 21 T cell receptor beta chains from the same sample are listed, as sequenced in a study of a mutant IDH1 vaccine in newly diagnosed glioma (TCRdb year 2021). These receptors have no identified antigens. Library generation was performed with the immunoSEQ multiplex PCR assay. The immuneACCESS repertoire file appears here via TCRdb, limited to in-frame rearrangements. These files lack a portion of the clones; in checked studies, under half of the deficit traces to unresolved V genes, and the cause of the others is not known. The sample table holds 25,000 to 35,000 clones, of which approximately 80% were seen once. The ten largest clonotypes hold under 8.5% of the sample. The time point label here, explained by the study, means: week 23, last vaccination. Every vaccine dose consisted of 300 ug of a 20-mer mutant IDH1 peptide in Montanide, administered subcutaneously together with topical imiquimod.

The specimen was PBMCs, collected from a glioma patient whose treatment included an IDH1 peptide vaccine. Source of these receptors: a woman between 18 and 29 years old with glioma.

The chain carries TRBV6-5 and TRBJ1-2; perhaps TRBD1 as D (6 bases). The CDR3 spans 14 residues. V lost 2 bases to trimming and J lost 3 bases, with 10 bases between them. The germline V gene has CDR1 MNHEY and CDR2 SVGAGI. The CDR3 reads CASSYQAGDYGYTF. The CDR3 DNA reads TGTGCCAGCAGTTACCAGGCAGGGGACTATGGCTACACCTTC.

This clone was recorded only once. The rearrangement links TRBV29-1 to TRBJ2-5, with 8 bases fitting TRBD1. This CDR3 spans 13 amino acids. The J segment lost 5 bases and the V segment lost 3 bases, leaving 5 bases of the junction unmatched. Looked up from germline, CDR1 is SQVTM and CDR2 is ANQGSEA. CDR3 in amino acids: CSVDPGGRETQYF. In nucleotides, the CDR3 is TGCAGCGTTGACCCAGGGGGCCGGGAGACCCAGTACTTC. Full variable domain (missing parts from reference TRBV29-1 and TRBJ2-5): SAVISQKPSRDICQRGTSLTIQCQVDSQVTMMFWYRQQPGQSLTLIATANQGSEATYESGFVIDKFPISRPNLTFSTLTVSNMSPEDSSIYLCSVDPGGRETQYFGPGTRLLVL.

This clone was seen only once. CDR3 region: CASSSAFGTPLYF. The CDR3 nucleotides read TGTGCCAGCAGTTCCGCCTTCGGGACCCCCCTGTACTTC. The chain couples TRBV6-5 to TRBJ2-4; D possibly matches TRBD1 or TRBD2 (5 bases each). Germline CDR1 is MNHEY and CDR2 is SVGAGI. The CDR3 consists of 13 residues. Trimming left V 4 bases short and J 15 bases short, with 19 bases between.

The chain carries TRBV5-5 and TRBJ1-1; no definite D call. CDR1 and CDR2 (germline): SGHKS, YYEKEE (reference sequence). The V and J ends lost 0 bases and 1 base respectively, with 10 bases between them. The CDR3 length is 15 residues. This CDR3 is CASSLAAGSNTEAFF. The CDR3, as DNA: TGTGCCAGCAGCTTGGCGGCGGGGTCGAACACTGAAGCTTTCTTT.

This chain connects TRBV7-9 to TRBJ1-1; unclear D gene. This CDR3 region has 12 residues. V lost 2 bases and J 8 bases, leaving 9 bases between the germline ends. Germline lookup yields CDR1 SEHNR and CDR2 FQNEAQ (reference sequence). CDR3 sequence: CASSLMTDEAFF. The CDR3 bases are TGTGCCAGCAGCTTAATGACGGACGAAGCTTTCTTT.

The chain couples TRBV19 to TRBJ1-5; TRBD1 matches at 9 bases. CDR1 and CDR2 (germline): LNHDA, SQIVND (reference sequence). The trim removed 5 bases at V and 5 bases at J, leaving 4 bases unmatched. The CDR3 length is 14 residues. CDR3 nucleotide sequence: TGTGCCAGTAGTCCGCGGACAGGGGATCAGCCCCAGCATTTT. This sequence encodes CASSPRTGDQPQHF.

The chain links TRBV19 to TRBJ1-2, with D perhaps TRBD1 (6 bases). CDR1 and CDR2 (germline): LNHDA, SQIVND (reference sequence). This CDR3 region has 19 residues. V was cut by 5 bases and J by 4 bases, with 29 bases left in between. The DNA for the CDR3 is TGTGCCAGTAGTTATTTTGTGCGGTTCGCGGCAGGGGTCCCCTATGGCTACACCTTC. Amino acid sequence: CASSYFVRFAAGVPYGYTF. The full variable domain, with the rest looked up from reference TRBV19 and TRBJ1-2, is DGGITQSPKYLFRKEGQNVTLSCEQNLNHDAMYWYRQDPGQGLRLIYYSQIVNDFQKGDIAEGYSVSREKKESFPLTVTSAQKNPTAFYLCASSYFVRFAAGVPYGYTFGSGTRLTVV.

V is TRBV7-2 and J is TRBJ2-3; 9 nucleotides align to TRBD1. The J segment lost 4 bases and the V segment lost 5 bases, leaving 7 bases of the junction unmatched. CDR1 is SGHTA, CDR2 FQGNSA, per germline. The CDR3 loop spans 15 amino acids. CDR3 sequence (DNA): TGTGCCAGCAGCCAGCGGGACAGGGAAGCAGATACGCAGTATTTT. This gives the protein CASSQRDREADTQYF.

This clone ranks as medium-sized (0.01 to 0.1%). The V and J genes are TRBV7-9 and TRBJ1-1, with no clear D. The germline gives CDR1 SEHNR, CDR2 FQNEAQ (reference sequence). The CDR3 has 13 residues. V lost 5 bases to trimming and J lost 6 bases, with 13 bases between them. This CDR3 is CASSPPLVSEAFF. The CDR3 nucleotides read TGTGCCAGCAGCCCCCCGCTGGTCTCTGAAGCTTTCTTT.

The chain recombines TRBV28 with TRBJ1-2; no firm D call. This CDR3 has 11 residues. V was shortened by 6 bases and J by 4 bases, with 6 bases between the two germline ends. Germline lookup yields CDR1 MDHEN and CDR2 SYDVKM. The CDR3 loop reads CASSTLYGYTF. The CDR3 DNA sequence: TGTGCCAGCAGCACCCTCTATGGCTACACCTTC.

The V gene is TRBV23-1, the J gene TRBJ1-6; TRBD1 agrees at 9 bases. TRBV23-1 is classed as an ORF, of uncertain function. V lost 6 bases, J lost 12 bases, and 12 bases stayed unmatched. The CDR3 extends over 15 amino acids. CDR3 nucleotide sequence: TGCGCCAGCAGCCGACGGGACAGGGCCAGGATACCCCTCCACTTT. The encoded protein is CASSRRDRARIPLHF.

The chain employs TRBV14 and TRBJ1-4, with D possibly TRBD1 on 5 matching bases. Germline CDR1 reads SGHDN; CDR2 reads FVKESK. The CDR3 totals 14 residues. Trimming cost V 5 bases and J 8 bases, with 15 bases left between them. The CDR3 is CASSTTGPWEKLFF. CDR3 bases: TGTGCCAGCAGCACTACGGGACCGTGGGAAAAACTGTTTTTT.

The chain's CDR3 is CATSVSRSTGELFF. Written as DNA, the CDR3 is TGTGCCACCAGCGTCTCGAGGAGCACCGGGGAGCTGTTTTTT. The chain carries TRBV15 and TRBJ2-2; D unclear. V was trimmed by 5 bases and J by 4 bases, leaving 11 bases between them. The CDR3 has 14 residues. The V gene's germline CDR1 is LNHNV and CDR2 YYDKDF (reference sequence).

CDR3 in amino acids: CASSLVGTSGANVLTF. The CDR3 DNA reads TGTGCCAGCAGCTTAGTGGGGACCTCTGGGGCCAACGTCCTGACTTTC. The chain employs TRBV7-2 and TRBJ2-6; either TRBD1 or TRBD2 may fit D (5 bases each). CDR1 and CDR2 (germline): SGHTA, FQGNSA. The CDR3 covers 16 residues. Trimming pared 1 base from V and 0 bases from J, leaving 7 bases between.

The chain links TRBV4-3 to TRBJ2-1, with a possible D match to TRBD2 (5 bases). The V gene lost 0 bases and the J gene lost 0 bases, with 12 bases spanning the gap. Germline V gene data show CDR1 as LGHNA and CDR2 as YSLEER. The CDR3 consists of 17 residues. The CDR3 protein is CASSQDSASYSYNEQFF. As DNA, the CDR3 is TGCGCCAGCAGCCAAGATTCGGCTAGCTACTCCTACAATGAGCAGTTCTTC.

V usage is TRBV4-1 and J usage is TRBJ1-5; D not resolved. The CDR3 totals 15 residues. The germline V gene has CDR1 MGHRA and CDR2 YSYEKL. V lost 1 base and J 0 bases, leaving 7 bases between the germline ends. In DNA, the CDR3 is TGCGCCAGCAGCCAAGGGCTGTATAGCAATCAGCCCCAGCATTTT. It encodes CASSQGLYSNQPQHF.

V and J are TRBV7-2 and TRBJ2-5; D ambiguous. CDR1 is SGHTA and CDR2 is FQGNSA in the germline V gene. V dropped 2 bases and J dropped 2 bases, with 15 bases sitting between them. The CDR3 runs to 16 residues. CDR3: CASSLFPRSRQETQYF. The CDR3 region has the DNA TGTGCCAGCAGCTTATTTCCGAGGAGTAGGCAAGAGACCCAGTACTTC. Supplemented by reference TRBV7-2 and TRBJ2-5, the full variable domain reads GAGVSQSPSNKVTEKGKDVELRCDPISGHTALYWYRQSLGQGLEFLIYFQGNSAPDKSGLPSDRFSAERTGGSVSTLTIQRTQQEDSAVYLCASSLFPRSRQETQYFGPGTRLLVL.

This clone was recorded once. The rearrangement uses TRBV19 and TRBJ2-7; possibly TRBD1 or TRBD2 for D (5 bases each). V was pared by 10 bases and J by 4 bases, with 17 bases between. The CDR3 extends over 13 amino acids. Germline V gene data show CDR1 as LNHDA and CDR2 as SQIVND (reference sequence). The CDR3 sequence: CATSGTGNYEQYF. DNA for the CDR3: TGTGCCACCTCCGGGACGGGGAATTACGAGCAGTACTTC.

J is TRBJ1-5 and V is TRBV6-1; D perhaps matches TRBD1 (5 bases). CDR1 and CDR2 (germline): MNHNS, SASEGT. The germline V and J ends were trimmed by 6 bases and 7 bases, with 13 bases remaining between them. The CDR3 is 13 amino acids. CDR3 DNA sequence: TGTGCCAGCAGCGGACACGGGGAACAGCCCCAGCATTTT. This codes for CASSGHGEQPQHF.

The rearrangement joins TRBV25-1 to TRBJ1-6, with a possible D match to TRBD1 (5 bases). There are 14 residues in the CDR3. The germline V gene encodes CDR1 MGHDK and CDR2 SYGVNS. V lost 1 base and J 9 bases, leaving 10 bases between the germline ends. This chain's CDR3 is CASSESAGISPLHF. As DNA, the CDR3 is TGTGCCAGCAGTGAATCGGCAGGGATTTCACCCCTCCACTTT.

The chain carries TRBV9 and TRBJ2-1; 10 bases agree with TRBD2. The germline V gene encodes CDR1 SGDLS and CDR2 YYNGEE. J was trimmed by 4 bases and V by 4 bases; bases with no gene match: 5. The CDR3 is made up of 15 amino acids. CDR3 residues: CASSPGGLAYNEQFF. As DNA, the CDR3 is TGTGCCAGCAGCCCGGGGGGACTAGCGTACAATGAGCAGTTCTTC.